A single sample gave rise to the 32 T cell receptor beta chains below, sequenced in a study of vaccination and CD4 T cells after COVID-19. Treatment specified: roughly ten-day PBMC culture with coronavirus spike peptide pools or control peptides (ViraFEST assay). Sequence data for DNA of cultured CD4+ T cells were generated by the Oncomine TCR Beta short-read assay. One entry per CDR3 protein results from TCRdb running MiXCR on the PCR reads. Among some 10,000 distinct CDR3 sequences listed, about 45% were seen once. Antigen specificity for these receptors is unknown. What was sequenced was CD4+ T cells from blood, cultured in vitro. These receptors came from a human donor who had recovered from COVID-19.

The chain carries TRBV4-1 and TRBJ1-5; D is ambiguous. This CDR3 has 15 amino acids. The V end was cut by 5 bases, the J end by 5 bases, with 16 bases between. CDR1 and CDR2 from the germline V gene are MGHRA and YSYEKL. CDR3 region: CASSSAVWEDQPQHF. The DNA for the CDR3 is TGCGCCAGCAGCTCAGCCGTGTGGGAGGATCAGCCCCAGCATTTT.

The CDR3 here is CSVPAGYQPQHF. As DNA, the CDR3 is TGCAGCGTACCCGCAGGGTATCAGCCCCAGCATTTT. The chain couples TRBV29-1 to TRBJ1-5; a possible D gene is TRBD1 (5 bases). The CDR3 loop spans 12 amino acids. The V end was cut by 6 bases, the J end by 5 bases, with 11 bases between. Germline V gene lookup returns CDR1 SQVTM and CDR2 ANQGSEA.

This clonotype has only a few counts. The rearrangement links TRBV7-9 to TRBJ1-2; 9 positions agree with TRBD1. In germline, CDR1 is SEHNR, CDR2 FQNEAQ (reference sequence). This CDR3 is 16 amino acids long. The V gene end was trimmed by 5 bases and the J gene end by 3 bases; junction bases not matched to a gene: 10. The DNA for the CDR3 is TGTGCCAGCAGCCAGACGCCGGGACAGGGTGACTATGGCTACACCTTC. This gives the protein CASSQTPGQGDYGYTF.

This clonotype was recorded a few times. The gene calls are TRBV4-3 and TRBJ1-1, with TRBD1 matching 8 bases. This CDR3 is 15 amino acids long. Germline CDR1 and CDR2: LGHNA and YSLEER. J gave up 1 base and V 1 base, and 2 bases lay outside the gene matches. The CDR3, as DNA: TGCGCCAGCAGCCAAGTCGGACAGGGGAACACTGAAGCTTTCTTT. Protein product: CASSQVGQGNTEAFF.

CDR3 DNA sequence: TGTGCCAGCAGGCCAGCAGGGGCACTCTATGGCTACACCTTC. Its protein is CASRPAGALYGYTF. The rearrangement uses TRBV6-4 and TRBJ1-2; D may be TRBD1 (6 bases). The length of the CDR3 is 14 residues. Trimming pared 6 bases from V and 4 bases from J, leaving 15 bases between. Germline CDR1 is MRHNA and CDR2 is SNTAGT.

The rearrangement uses TRBV18 and TRBJ1-1; the D is unclear. Germline V gene sequence: CDR1 KGHSH, CDR2 LQKENI. The V and J ends lost 0 bases and 0 bases respectively, with 11 bases between them. CDR3 length: 16 residues. The CDR3 sequence is CASSPPMGIMNTEAFF. The CDR3 DNA sequence: TGTGCCAGCTCACCACCGATGGGCATCATGAACACTGAAGCTTTCTTT.

The V call is TRBV24-1, the J call TRBJ2-2, with D unclear. The CDR3 runs to 15 residues. V was shortened by 4 bases and J by 1 base, with 9 bases between the two germline ends. Germline V gene lookup returns CDR1 KGHDR and CDR2 SFDVKD. CDR3 in amino acids: CATSDPLGNTGELFF. Written as DNA, the CDR3 is TGTGCCACCAGTGACCCGCTAGGGAACACCGGGGAGCTGTTTTTT.

The J gene is TRBJ2-4, the V gene TRBV11-3; no definite D call. V shed 7 bases and J shed 8 bases, with 9 bases lying between them. Germline-derived CDR1 and CDR2 are SGHNT and YENEEA. This CDR3 region has 11 residues. CDR3 protein: CASMAGYIQYF. The CDR3 DNA sequence: TGTGCCAGCATGGCAGGTTACATTCAGTACTTC.

The J gene is TRBJ1-6, the V gene TRBV19; D is ambiguous. Germline CDR1 reads LNHDA; CDR2 reads SQIVND (reference sequence). This CDR3 is 14 amino acids long. V was trimmed by 8 bases and J by 10 bases, leaving 18 bases between them. CDR3 amino acids: CASAEGIPGSPLHF. CDR3 DNA sequence: TGTGCCAGTGCTGAGGGAATTCCTGGGTCACCCCTCCACTTT.

This sequence joins TRBV6-1 and TRBJ2-2; D remains ambiguous. The V gene's germline CDR1 is MNHNS and CDR2 SASEGT. Trimming removed 7 bases at V and 5 bases at J, with 8 bases between. The CDR3 has 12 amino acids. Written as DNA, the CDR3 is TGTGCCAGCACTCGGCTTACCGGGGAGCTGTTTTTT. This sequence encodes CASTRLTGELFF.

The chain joins TRBV9 to TRBJ2-2; D not resolved. The CDR3 sequence is 13 residues long. The V end lost 0 bases, the J end lost 6 bases, and 6 bases lay between the germline ends. Germline V lookup: CDR1 SGDLS, CDR2 YYNGEE. The CDR3: CASSVERSGELFF. The CDR3 nucleotides are TGTGCCAGCAGCGTAGAAAGATCCGGGGAGCTGTTTTTT.

This rearrangement joins TRBV29-1 to TRBJ1-2, with 8 positions matching TRBD1. Germline V gene sequence: CDR1 SQVTM, CDR2 ANQGSEA. J was trimmed by 7 bases and V by 6 bases; bases with no gene match: 4. This CDR3 has 11 residues. The CDR3 DNA reads as TGCAGCGTGGACAGGGAACGTGGCTACACCTTC. This translates into CSVDRERGYTF.

The V and J genes are TRBV29-1 and TRBJ1-1; D possibly corresponds to TRBD1 (6 bases). The germline CDR1 and CDR2 sequences are SQVTM and ANQGSEA. V was pared by 2 bases and J by 2 bases, with 12 bases between. This CDR3 has 14 amino acids. CDR3 nucleotide sequence: TGCAGCGTTGAACCCAGGGGCGCCAACACTGAAGCTTTCTTT. Its translation is CSVEPRGANTEAFF. Supplemented by reference TRBV29-1 and TRBJ1-1, the full variable domain reads SAVISQKPSRDICQRGTSLTIQCQVDSQVTMMFWYRQQPGQSLTLIATANQGSEATYESGFVIDKFPISRPNLTFSTLTVSNMSPEDSSIYLCSVEPRGANTEAFFGQGTRLTVV.

This clonotype has only a few counts. V is TRBV20-1 and J is TRBJ2-5, with D possibly matching TRBD1 (5 bases). Germline CDR1 and CDR2: DFQATT and SNEGSKA (reference sequence). This CDR3 is built from 13 residues. The V and J ends lost 1 base and 9 bases respectively, with 15 bases between them. The CDR3 coding sequence is TGCAGTGCTAGAGCCGGACACCAGGATGCCCAGTACTTC. Protein product: CSARAGHQDAQYF.

The chain recombines TRBV19 with TRBJ1-1; D unresolved. This CDR3 contains 13 residues. Germline-derived CDR1 and CDR2 are LNHDA and SQIVND (reference sequence). V lost 4 bases to trimming and J lost 2 bases, with 8 bases between them. CDR3 DNA: TGTGCCAGTAGTAGGAAAGTTAACACTGAAGCTTTCTTT. Its protein product is CASSRKVNTEAFF.

This clonotype was recorded once. The chain recombines TRBV6-1 with TRBJ1-2; tentatively, D is TRBD1 (5 bases). Germline V lookup: CDR1 MNHNS, CDR2 SASEGT. V was pared by 2 bases and J by 4 bases, with 14 bases between. The CDR3 has 15 amino acids. The CDR3 nucleotides are TGTGCCAGCAGTGAACAGGCGCGGGGCACCTATGGCTACACCTTC. This encodes CASSEQARGTYGYTF.

The chain employs TRBV19 and TRBJ1-5; D is ambiguous. This CDR3 comprises 15 residues. Germline assignment: CDR1 LNHDA and CDR2 SQIVND (reference sequence). V was trimmed by 5 bases and J by 3 bases, leaving 14 bases between them. CDR3 nucleotides: TGTGCCAGTAGTCTCCCCGCGGCAGTCAATCAGCCCCAGCATTTT. This encodes CASSLPAAVNQPQHF.

The V and J genes are TRBV12-3 or TRBV12-4 and TRBJ1-1, with 9 bases fitting TRBD1. CDR3 length: 18 amino acids. J lost 0 bases, V lost 2 bases, and 10 bases had no gene match. The CDR3 protein is CASSLTALGTGMNTEAFF. In DNA, the CDR3 is TGTGCCAGCAGTTTAACCGCGTTGGGGACAGGGATGAACACTGAAGCTTTCTTT.

The chain links TRBV23-1 to TRBJ1-4, with a weak D call TRBD1 (5 bases). TRBV23-1 counts as an open reading frame of uncertain function. The CDR3 spans 15 residues. V was pared by 7 bases and J by 0 bases, with 12 bases between. CDR3 bases: TGCGCCAGCAACCCATGGGGGTCAACTAATGAAAAACTGTTTTTT. Residues: CASNPWGSTNEKLFF.

The gene calls are TRBV30 and TRBJ1-3; D gene uncertain. V was clipped by 4 bases and J by 5 bases, with 6 bases between them. This CDR3 comprises 11 residues. Germline V gives CDR1 GTSNPN, CDR2 SVGIG (reference sequence). The CDR3 sequence is CAWKERNTIYF. The CDR3 nucleotides read TGTGCCTGGAAGGAACGAAACACCATATATTTT.

By frequency in the sample, this clonotype is medium-sized (0.01 to 0.1%). The rearrangement joins TRBV2 to TRBJ1-3, with TRBD1 matching 7 bases. V dropped 6 bases and J dropped 1; count of bases not matched to a gene: 6. Germline V CDR1 and CDR2: SNHLY, FYNNEI. The CDR3 sequence is 15 residues long. CDR3 coding DNA: TGTGCCAGCAGGACAGGGTCAGGGTCTGGAAACACCATATATTTT. Translation: CASRTGSGSGNTIYF.

This clonotype was detected a few times. The CDR3 sequence: CASRTPTGGHYYGYTF. CDR3 coding DNA: TGCGCCAGCAGGACCCCGACAGGGGGGCACTACTATGGCTACACCTTC. The rearrangement uses TRBV4-1 and TRBJ1-2; 9 bases line up with TRBD1. The V segment lost 6 bases and the J segment 3 bases; nucleotides outside the gene matches: 11. The CDR3 extends over 16 amino acids. Germline values: CDR1 MGHRA, CDR2 YSYEKL.

The sample holds a few counts of this clonotype. The chain joins TRBV30 to TRBJ1-6, with 8 bases that match TRBD1. The V and J ends lost 0 bases and 9 bases, in that order; junction bases with no gene match: 7. The CDR3 has 15 amino acids. Germline V lookup: CDR1 GTSNPN, CDR2 SVGIG (reference sequence). The CDR3 sequence: CAWSVQGVLGSPLHF. For the CDR3, the DNA is TGTGCCTGGAGTGTACAGGGGGTTTTAGGTTCACCCCTCCACTTT. The full variable domain, completed using reference TRBV30 and TRBJ1-6, is SQTIHQWPATLVQPVGSPLSLECTVEGTSNPNLYWYRQAAGRGLQLLFYSVGIGQISSEVPQNLSASRPQDRQFILSSKKLLLSDSGFYLCAWSVQGVLGSPLHFGNGTRLTVT.

The chain recombines TRBV5-5 with TRBJ2-1; TRBD2 agrees at 9 bases. Germline trimming cut 2 bases from V and 4 bases from J; bases unmatched to any gene: 7. Germline-derived CDR1 and CDR2 are SGHKS and YYEKEE (reference sequence). CDR3 length: 16 residues. CDR3 sequence reads: CASSFVAGVIYNEQFF. The CDR3 nucleotides read TGTGCCAGCAGCTTCGTAGCGGGGGTGATTTACAATGAGCAGTTCTTC.

This chain links TRBV27 with TRBJ1-1, with a tentative D call TRBD1 (5 bases). The CDR3 sequence is 16 residues long. Trimming stripped 1 base from V and 4 bases from J, with 16 bases between. Germline V gives CDR1 MNHEY, CDR2 SMNVEV (reference sequence). For the CDR3, the DNA is TGTGCCAGCAGTTTATATCGACAGCCCCGGATCACTGAAGCTTTCTTT. Translated: CASSLYRQPRITEAFF.

This clonotype was found once. V gene TRBV30 combines with J gene TRBJ2-5; D uncertain. Between the trimmed V and J ends, which lost 3 bases and 3 bases, there was a span of 2 bases. The CDR3 covers 10 residues. Germline V CDR1 and CDR2: GTSNPN, SVGIG (reference sequence). The CDR3 region has the DNA TGTGCCTGGAGGGAAGAGACCCAGTACTTC. It yields the protein CAWREETQYF.

The genes are TRBV6-5 and TRBJ1-4; D not certain. The germline V gene has CDR1 MNHEY and CDR2 SVGAGI. This CDR3 is 13 amino acids long. Trimming pared 0 bases from V and 12 bases from J, leaving 11 bases between. The CDR3 loop is CASSYSHTEELFF. In nucleotides, the CDR3 is TGTGCCAGCAGTTACTCGCACACCGAGGAACTGTTTTTT.

This clonotype has only a few counts. This CDR3 reads CASSYKGYILNQPQHF. The CDR3 region has the DNA TGTGCCAGCAGTTATAAAGGATACATTCTCAATCAGCCCCAGCATTTT. The chain uses TRBV6-2 or TRBV6-3 and TRBJ1-5, with D uncertain. CDR1 is MNHEY and CDR2 is SVGEGT in the germline V gene. V was cut by 3 bases and J by 3 bases, with 15 bases left in between. The CDR3 runs 16 residues.

The rearrangement uses TRBV20-1 and TRBJ1-4, with 7 nucleotides matching TRBD1. J gave up 7 bases and V 6 bases, and 11 bases lay outside the gene matches. Germline V CDR1 and CDR2: DFQATT, SNEGSKA (reference sequence). The CDR3 is 14 residues long. CDR3 protein: CSAGGGGAGEKLFF. In DNA form, the CDR3 reads TGCAGTGCCGGGGGAGGGGGCGCGGGTGAAAAACTGTTTTTT.

This clonotype was seen more than once but under ten times. The CDR3 DNA sequence: TGTGCCAGCAGTTACAAGGGGGGGGCCCCCTACGAGCAGTACTTC. The encoded protein is CASSYKGGAPYEQYF. This chain uses TRBV6-5 with TRBJ2-7, with a weak D call TRBD2 (7 bases). V was pared by 2 bases and J by 2 bases, with 13 bases between. The CDR3 consists of 15 residues. Germline-derived CDR1 and CDR2 are MNHEY and SVGAGI.

The V call is TRBV20-1, the J call TRBJ2-5; 7 bases match TRBD2. Germline lookup yields CDR1 DFQATT and CDR2 SNEGSKA (reference sequence). The trim removed 5 bases at V and 5 bases at J, leaving 5 bases unmatched. This CDR3 has 12 residues. This CDR3 reads CSAPGLDETQYF. In DNA, the CDR3 is TGCAGTGCTCCCGGACTAGATGAGACCCAGTACTTC.

This clonotype was counted a few times. The genes are TRBV15 and TRBJ2-1; TRBD2 aligns across 10 bases. The CDR3 covers 17 residues. V was clipped by 6 bases and J by 5 bases; unmatched bases: 13. Germline V gives CDR1 LNHNV, CDR2 YYDKDF (reference sequence). The DNA of the CDR3 is TGTGCCACCAGTTTCTTAACTCGGCTAGCGGGAGACAATGAGCAGTTCTTC. The encoded protein is CATSFLTRLAGDNEQFF.